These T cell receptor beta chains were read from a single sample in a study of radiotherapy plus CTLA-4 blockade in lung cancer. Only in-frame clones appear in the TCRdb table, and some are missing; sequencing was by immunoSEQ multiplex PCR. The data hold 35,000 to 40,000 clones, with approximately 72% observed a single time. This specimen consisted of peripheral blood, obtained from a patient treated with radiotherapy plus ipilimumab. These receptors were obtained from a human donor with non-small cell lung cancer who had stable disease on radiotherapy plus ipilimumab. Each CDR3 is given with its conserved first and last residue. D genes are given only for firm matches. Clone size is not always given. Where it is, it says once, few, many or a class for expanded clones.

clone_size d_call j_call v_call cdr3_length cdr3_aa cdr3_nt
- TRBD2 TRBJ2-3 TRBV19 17 CASSILSGGVVTDTQYF TGTGCCAGTAGTATACTCAGCGGGGGGGTTGTCACAGATACGCAGTATTTT
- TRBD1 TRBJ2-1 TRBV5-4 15 CASSSTTGVSNEQFF TGTGCCAGCAGCTCAACGACAGGGGTAAGCAATGAGCAGTTCTTC
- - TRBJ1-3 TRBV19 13 CASSPEPGNTIYF TGTGCCAGTAGTCCCGAGCCCGGAAACACCATATATTTT
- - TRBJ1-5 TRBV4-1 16 CASSQEAHRSNQPQHF TGCGCCAGCAGCCAAGAGGCCCACCGTAGCAATCAGCCCCAGCATTTT
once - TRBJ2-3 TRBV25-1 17 CASKPSYLATFTDTQYF TGTGCCAGCAAGCCTAGCTATTTAGCAACATTCACAGATACGCAGTATTTT
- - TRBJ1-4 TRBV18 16 CASSPRQEATNEKLFF TGTGCCAGCTCACCCCGCCAGGAGGCAACTAATGAAAAACTGTTTTTT
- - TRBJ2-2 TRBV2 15 CASSPVPPNTGELFF TGTGCCAGCAGCCCGGTCCCTCCGAACACCGGGGAGCTGTTTTTT
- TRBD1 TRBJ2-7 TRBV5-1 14 CASSPGTGAYEQYF TGCGCCAGCAGTCCCGGGACAGGGGCCTACGAGCAGTACTTC
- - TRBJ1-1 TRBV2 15 CASSPQGTRNTEAFF TGTGCCAGCAGCCCACAGGGCACGCGGAACACTGAAGCTTTCTTT
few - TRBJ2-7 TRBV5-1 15 CASSLFRGSSYEQYF TGCGCCAGCAGCTTGTTCCGGGGTAGCTCCTACGAGCAGTACTTC
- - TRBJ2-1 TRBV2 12 CASSVVQGREFF TGTGCCAGCAGTGTGGTGCAGGGTAGGGAGTTCTTC
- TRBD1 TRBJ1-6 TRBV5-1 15 CASSPPGTGGSPLHF TGCGCCAGCAGCCCGCCCGGGACAGGGGGTTCACCCCTCCACTTT
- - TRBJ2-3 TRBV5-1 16 CASSEGRLGEADTQYF TGCGCCAGCAGCGAAGGGAGATTGGGGGAGGCAGATACGCAGTATTTT
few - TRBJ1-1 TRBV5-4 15 CASSLDQGMNTEAFF TGTGCCAGCAGCTTGGACCAGGGCATGAACACTGAAGCTTTCTTT
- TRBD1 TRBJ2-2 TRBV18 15 CASSPPGTAKGELFF TGTGCCAGCTCACCACCCGGGACAGCCAAAGGGGAGCTGTTTTTT
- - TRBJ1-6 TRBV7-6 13 CASSLRANSPLHF TGTGCCAGCAGCTTACGTGCGAATTCACCCCTCCACTTT
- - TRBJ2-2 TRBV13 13 CASSVRVAGELFF TGTGCCAGCAGCGTACGGGTGGCCGGGGAGCTGTTTTTT
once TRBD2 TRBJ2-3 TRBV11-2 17 CASSFRTSGGLTDTQYF TGTGCCAGCAGCTTTAGGACTAGCGGGGGGCTCACAGATACGCAGTATTTT
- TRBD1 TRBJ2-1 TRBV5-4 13 CASSLAGGNEQFF TGTGCCAGCAGCTTGGCAGGGGGCAATGAGCAGTTCTTC
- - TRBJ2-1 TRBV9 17 CASSASGAARSYNEQFF TGTGCCAGCAGCGCCTCAGGGGCGGCCCGCTCCTACAATGAGCAGTTCTTC
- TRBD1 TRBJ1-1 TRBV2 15 CASSRSGQRDTEAFF TGTGCCAGCAGTCGGTCGGGACAGCGAGACACTGAAGCTTTCTTT
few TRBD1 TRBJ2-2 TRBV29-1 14 CSTMTGANTGELFF TGCAGCACCATGACAGGGGCGAACACCGGGGAGCTGTTTTTT
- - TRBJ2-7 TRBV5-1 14 CASSSEGSRYEQYF TGCGCCAGCAGCTCCGAGGGCAGTCGGTACGAGCAGTACTTC
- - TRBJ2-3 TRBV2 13 CAGQFLSTDTQYF TGTGCCGGACAGTTCCTTAGCACAGATACGCAGTATTTT
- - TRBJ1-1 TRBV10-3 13 CAISQGVNTEAFF TGTGCCATCTCACAGGGCGTGAACACTGAAGCTTTCTTT
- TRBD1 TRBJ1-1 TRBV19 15 CASSVEGQPNTEAFF TGTGCCAGTAGTGTGGAGGGACAGCCGAACACTGAAGCTTTCTTT
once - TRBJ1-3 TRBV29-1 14 CSMSRGPSGNTIYF TGCAGCATGTCGCGGGGGCCTTCTGGAAACACCATATATTTT
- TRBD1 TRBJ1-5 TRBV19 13 CASSGQGRQPQHF TGTGCCAGCAGCGGACAGGGCCGTCAGCCCCAGCATTTT
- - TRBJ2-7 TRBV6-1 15 CASGRTRAPRGEQYF TGTGCCAGCGGGAGGACTCGAGCCCCACGGGGAGAGCAGTACTTC
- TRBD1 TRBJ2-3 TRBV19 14 CASSMGQGTDTQYF TGTGCCAGTAGTATGGGACAGGGCACAGATACGCAGTATTTT
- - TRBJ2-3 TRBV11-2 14 CASSPLWSTDTQYF TGTGCCAGCAGCCCACTCTGGAGCACAGATACGCAGTATTTT
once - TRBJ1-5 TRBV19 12 CASSSFGQPQHF TGTGCCAGTAGCTCCTTTGGCCAGCCCCAGCATTTT
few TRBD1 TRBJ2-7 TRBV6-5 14 CASSGTGEAYEQYF TGTGCCAGCAGTGGGACAGGGGAGGCCTACGAGCAGTACTTC
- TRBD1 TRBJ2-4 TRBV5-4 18 CASSLAGTGNLAKNIQYF TGTGCCAGCAGCTTGGCGGGGACAGGAAACCTAGCCAAAAACATTCAGTACTTC
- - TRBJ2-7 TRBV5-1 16 CASSSAVGRGTNEQYF TGCGCCAGCAGCTCGGCCGTAGGAAGGGGAACAAACGAGCAGTACTTC
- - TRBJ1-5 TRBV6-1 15 CASSEGNFRNQPQHF TGTGCCAGCAGTGAAGGAAACTTTCGCAATCAGCCCCAGCATTTT
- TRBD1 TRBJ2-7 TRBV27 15 CASSRGTGREYEQYF TGTGCCAGCAGCCGCGGGACAGGGAGGGAGTACGAGCAGTACTTC
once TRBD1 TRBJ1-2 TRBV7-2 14 CASSLSGTDLLYTF TGTGCCAGCAGCTTATCCGGGACAGACCTCCTCTACACCTTC
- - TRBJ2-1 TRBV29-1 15 CSVGGLGGSYNEQFF TGCAGCGTTGGGGGGTTGGGGGGCTCCTACAATGAGCAGTTCTTC
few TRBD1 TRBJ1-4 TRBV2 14 CASSDGQVLVKLFF TGTGCCAGCAGTGACGGACAGGTTTTAGTGAAACTGTTTTTT
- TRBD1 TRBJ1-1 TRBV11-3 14 CASSLQGANTEAFF TGTGCCAGCAGCTTGCAGGGGGCGAACACTGAAGCTTTCTTT
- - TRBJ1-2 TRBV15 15 CATSRVRTDFYGYTF TGTGCCACCAGCAGAGTCCGGACGGACTTTTATGGCTACACCTTC
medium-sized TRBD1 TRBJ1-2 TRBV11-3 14 CASSFRDSEYGYTF TGTGCCAGCAGCTTCCGGGACAGTGAGTATGGCTACACCTTC
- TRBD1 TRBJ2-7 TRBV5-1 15 CASSFRDRGVGEQYF TGCGCCAGCAGCTTCCGGGACAGGGGGGTCGGCGAGCAGTACTTC